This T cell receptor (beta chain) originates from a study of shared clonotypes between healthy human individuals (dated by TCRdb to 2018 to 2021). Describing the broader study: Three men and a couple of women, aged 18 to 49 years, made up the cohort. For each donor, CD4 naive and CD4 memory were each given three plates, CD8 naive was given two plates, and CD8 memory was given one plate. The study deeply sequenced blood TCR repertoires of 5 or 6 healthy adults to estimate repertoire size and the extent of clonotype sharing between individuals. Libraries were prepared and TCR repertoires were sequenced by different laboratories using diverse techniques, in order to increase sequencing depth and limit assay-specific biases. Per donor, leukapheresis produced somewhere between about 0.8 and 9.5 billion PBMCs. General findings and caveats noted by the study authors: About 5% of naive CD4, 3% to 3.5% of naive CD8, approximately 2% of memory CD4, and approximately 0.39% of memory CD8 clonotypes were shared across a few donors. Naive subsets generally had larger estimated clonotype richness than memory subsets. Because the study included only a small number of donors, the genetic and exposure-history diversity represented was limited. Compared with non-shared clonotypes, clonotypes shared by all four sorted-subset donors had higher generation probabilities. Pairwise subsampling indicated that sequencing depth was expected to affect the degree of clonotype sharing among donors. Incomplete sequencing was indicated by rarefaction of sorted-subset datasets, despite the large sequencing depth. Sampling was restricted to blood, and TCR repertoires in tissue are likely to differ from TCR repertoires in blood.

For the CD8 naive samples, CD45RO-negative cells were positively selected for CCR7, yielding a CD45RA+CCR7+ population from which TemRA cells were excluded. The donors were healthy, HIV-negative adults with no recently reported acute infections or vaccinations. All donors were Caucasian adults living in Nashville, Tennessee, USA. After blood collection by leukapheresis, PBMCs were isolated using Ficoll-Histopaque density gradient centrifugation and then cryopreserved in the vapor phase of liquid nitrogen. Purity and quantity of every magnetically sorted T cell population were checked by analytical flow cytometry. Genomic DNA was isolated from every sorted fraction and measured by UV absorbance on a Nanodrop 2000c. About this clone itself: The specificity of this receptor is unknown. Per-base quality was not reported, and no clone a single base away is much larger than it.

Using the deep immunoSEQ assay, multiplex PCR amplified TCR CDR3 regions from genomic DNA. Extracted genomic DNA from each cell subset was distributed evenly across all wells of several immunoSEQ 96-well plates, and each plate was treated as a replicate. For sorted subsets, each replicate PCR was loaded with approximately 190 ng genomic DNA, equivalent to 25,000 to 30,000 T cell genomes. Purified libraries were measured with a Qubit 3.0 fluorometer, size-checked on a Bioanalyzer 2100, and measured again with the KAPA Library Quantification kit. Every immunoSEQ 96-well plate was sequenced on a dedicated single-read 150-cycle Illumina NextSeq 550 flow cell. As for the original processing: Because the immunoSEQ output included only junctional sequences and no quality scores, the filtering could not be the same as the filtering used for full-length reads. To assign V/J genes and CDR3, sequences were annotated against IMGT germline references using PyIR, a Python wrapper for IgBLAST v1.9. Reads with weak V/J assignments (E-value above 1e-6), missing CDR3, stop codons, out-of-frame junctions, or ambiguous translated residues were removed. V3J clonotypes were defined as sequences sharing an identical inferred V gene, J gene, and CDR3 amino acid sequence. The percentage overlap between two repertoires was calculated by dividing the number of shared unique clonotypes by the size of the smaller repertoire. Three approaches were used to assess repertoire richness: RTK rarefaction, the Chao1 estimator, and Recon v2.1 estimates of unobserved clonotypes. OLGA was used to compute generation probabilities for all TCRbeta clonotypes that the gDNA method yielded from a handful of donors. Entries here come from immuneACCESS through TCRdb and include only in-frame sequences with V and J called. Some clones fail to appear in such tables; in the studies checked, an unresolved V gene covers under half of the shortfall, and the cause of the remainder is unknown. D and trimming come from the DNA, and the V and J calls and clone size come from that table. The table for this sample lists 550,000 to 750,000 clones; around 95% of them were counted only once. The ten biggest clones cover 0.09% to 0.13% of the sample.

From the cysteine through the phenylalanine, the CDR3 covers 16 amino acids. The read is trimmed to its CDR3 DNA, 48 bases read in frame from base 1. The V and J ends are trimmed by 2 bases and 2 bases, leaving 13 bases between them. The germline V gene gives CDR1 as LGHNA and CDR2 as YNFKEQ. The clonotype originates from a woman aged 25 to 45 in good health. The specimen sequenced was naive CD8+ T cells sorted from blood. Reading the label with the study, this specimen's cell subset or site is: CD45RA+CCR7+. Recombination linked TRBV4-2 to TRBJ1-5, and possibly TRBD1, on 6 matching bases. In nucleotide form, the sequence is TGTGCCAGCAGCCAAAAGAGGGGGGCGGGCAATCAGCCCCAGCATTTT. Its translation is CASSQKRGAGNQPQHF.